Here is one TCR beta chain with its context. This clone is deemed medium-sized (0.01 to 0.1%). The antigen this receptor binds is unknown. Base qualities are not at hand, and no much larger clone is one base apart. For TCR beta library preparation, 1.5 to 2 micrograms of genomic DNA was extracted from cryopreserved PBMCs. Longitudinal blood samples from CLL patients on ibrutinib monotherapy were analyzed using high-throughput TCR beta sequencing. The patients were enrolled in a single-center, open-label phase 2 trial of ibrutinib monotherapy. This specimen comes from a study of cytotoxic CD8 clonotypes in ibrutinib-treated CLL (dated by TCRdb to the early 2020s). Study-wide context: The cohort was composed of 10 to 11 relapsed/refractory and fewer than 16 treatment-naive patients; IGHV unmutated status was identified in 17 patients. Responses were partial in approximately 24 patients and complete in 2; after median 68 months follow-up, about 14 stayed in remission and approximately twelve progressed. Samples at response were collected after a median of about 12 months of treatment, with a range of roughly 6 to 40 months. Samples averaged 255,043 productive templates and 94,082 productive rearrangements. Longitudinal samples were obtainable from about 30% of the roughly 90 participants in the trial. Cryopreserved peripheral blood mononuclear cells were collected at three points: before therapy, at response, and at either sustained remission or disease progression. Patients were still on ibrutinib when every remission and progressive disease sample was collected.

Each clonotype received, on average, about 10x coverage in deep resolution sequencing performed on a MiSeq, where the target depth lay between 1 in 1 million and 1 in 200,000 T cells. TCR beta libraries were generated with the immunoSEQ hsTCRB Kit. The original pipeline was this. ImmunoSEQ Data Assistant and ImmunoSEQ Analyzer were used for data analysis, and V, D and J genes were assigned according to IMGT definitions. Clonality, which ranges from 0 to 1, was calculated by subtracting the normalized Shannon entropy of productive rearrangement frequencies from one. Public clonotype analysis was restricted to overrepresented clonotypes comprising at least 0.05% of each patient's repertoire. Approximately 12 age-matched healthy donor repertoires from immuneACCESS were used as controls for clonality. The table was pulled from immuneACCESS by TCRdb, which kept in-frame rearrangements only. Such tables lose some clones; where checked, under half of the loss comes from unresolved V genes, and the rest has no known cause. That table gives V, J and clone size, and the DNA gave D and trimming. For this sample there are about 14,000 clones; 52% appear just once. 34% of the sample lies in the top ten.

Deletion took 6 bases off V and 7 bases off J, with a span of 21 bases between the germline ends. CDR1 and CDR2 are read off the germline V gene as SQVTM and ANQGSEA. The CDR3 runs 14 amino acids, cysteine and phenylalanine included. Of the read, only the CDR3 DNA is kept; its 42 bases are in frame from base 1. Paper-wide results and their limitations: Clonality increased at ibrutinib response, stayed stable in sustained remission, and fell back toward baseline at progression. Lymph node repertoires were not examined, and the timing of sampling was not matched between patients in sustained remission and those whose disease progressed. Baseline clonality was found to be higher than that of age-matched healthy donors and was strongly correlated with circulating CD8+ T-cell counts. Public clonotypes were rare and either contracted or stayed stable during treatment, and the rise in clonality at ibrutinib response reflected the expansion of private clonotypes.

This clonotype was sampled from a human donor with chronic lymphocytic leukemia. The sequence links TRBV29-1 to TRBJ2-5, with a tentative D gene TRBD2 over 6 matching bases. Sequenced material: PBMCs, taken at an approximately 26-month disease-progression time point, from a patient treated with ibrutinib. The CDR3 region has the sequence CSVEGGGLGSTQYF. The DNA sequence is given as TGCAGCGTCGAGGGTGGAGGGCTGGGATCGACCCAGTACTTC.